Sequencing of this T cell receptor beta chain was carried out in a study of technical replicates of blood from four donors. The CDR3 runs to 15 residues. Germline V gene data show CDR1 as KGHSH and CDR2 as LQKENI. Trimming cost V 0 bases and J 7 bases; bases outside gene matches: 4. TCRdb's copy holds only in-frame clones and misses some; the assay was immunoSEQ multiplex PCR. The table records tens of thousands of clones, about nine tenths of them present only once. The genes are TRBV18 and TRBJ2-3; TRBD2 matches at 10 bases. Sequenced sample: PBMCs. The receptor was isolated from a human donor in good health. Some clones in this sample may be carry-over from other donors' samples. The CDR3 here is CASSPPSGGANTQYF. As DNA, the CDR3 is TGTGCCAGCTCACCACCGAGCGGGGGGGCGAATACGCAGTATTTT. The full variable domain, its missing parts supplied by reference TRBV18 and TRBJ2-3, is NAGVMQNPRHLVRRRGQEARLRCSPMKGHSHVYWYRQLPEEGLKFMVYLQKENIIDESGMPKERFSAEFPKEGPSILRIQQVVRGDSAAYFCASSPPSGGANTQYFGPGTRLTVL.